The rows below give T cell receptor beta chains drawn from one sample of a study of identifying expanded T cells in peripheral blood. Produced via immunoSEQ multiplex PCR; TCRdb's table is partial and in-frame only. Of approximately 140,000 clones in the sample, roughly 90% were seen once. Sequencing used blood. The source of these receptors is a person aged 18-70 years in good health. The CDR3 runs from the conserved cysteine through the conserved F or W. Fields, in order: D gene, V gene, J gene, clone size, CDR3 protein, CDR3 DNA. The D gene is left open where the match is weak. Clone size is not always given. Where it is, it says once, few, many or a class for expanded clones.

D: TRBD2
V: TRBV10-1
J: TRBJ2-1
size: -
CDR3: CASSDLAGETSYNEQFF
DNA: TGCGCCAGCAGCGACCTAGCGGGAGAAACCTCCTACAATGAGCAGTTCTTC

D: -
V: TRBV18
J: TRBJ2-7
size: -
CDR3: CASSPPRAGGGTYEQYF
DNA: TGTGCCAGCTCGCCACCTCGAGCGGGCGGAGGAACCTACGAGCAGTACTTC

D: -
V: TRBV10-2
J: TRBJ2-5
size: -
CDR3: CASSGGQQETQYF
DNA: TGCGCCAGCAGTGGAGGACAGCAAGAGACCCAGTACTTC

D: TRBD1
V: TRBV5-1
J: TRBJ1-5
size: -
CDR3: CASSPGTGWDQPQHF
DNA: TGCGCCAGCAGCCCCGGGACAGGGTGGGATCAGCCCCAGCATTTT

D: -
V: TRBV7-9
J: TRBJ1-1
size: -
CDR3: CASSLKDTEAFF
DNA: TGTGCCAGCAGCTTAAAAGACACTGAAGCTTTCTTT

D: TRBD2
V: TRBV11-3
J: TRBJ2-2
size: -
CDR3: CASSPAYGTRGTGELFF
DNA: TGTGCCAGCAGCCCAGCCTACGGGACTAGAGGTACCGGGGAGCTGTTTTTT

D: -
V: TRBV6-5
J: TRBJ2-2
size: -
CDR3: CASSYSVGELFF
DNA: TGTGCCAGCAGTTACTCGGTCGGGGAGCTGTTTTTT

D: TRBD1
V: TRBV6-1
J: TRBJ1-1
size: -
CDR3: CASTLDRVKTEAFF
DNA: TGTGCCAGCACCCTGGACAGGGTGAAAACTGAAGCTTTCTTT

D: -
V: TRBV6-5
J: TRBJ2-1
size: -
CDR3: CASQDTFSYNEQFF
DNA: TGTGCCAGCCAGGACACTTTCTCCTACAATGAGCAGTTCTTC

D: -
V: TRBV6-6
J: TRBJ1-3
size: -
CDR3: CASSTPSGNTIYF
DNA: TGTGCCAGCAGTACACCCTCTGGAAACACCATATATTTT

D: -
V: TRBV5-1
J: TRBJ2-3
size: -
CDR3: CASSLGLADTQYF
DNA: TGCGCCAGCAGCCTGGGGCTAGCGGATACGCAGTATTTT

D: -
V: TRBV28
J: TRBJ2-5
size: -
CDR3: CASSLSGARGTQYF
DNA: TGTGCCAGCAGTTTATCGGGAGCCAGAGGAACCCAGTACTTC

D: -
V: TRBV30
J: TRBJ2-3
size: -
CDR3: CAWSRTDTQYF
DNA: TGTGCCTGGAGTAGGACGGATACGCAGTATTTT

D: -
V: TRBV30
J: TRBJ2-5
size: few
CDR3: CAWTRGVAQETQYF
DNA: TGTGCCTGGACCAGGGGTGTAGCACAAGAGACCCAGTACTTC

D: -
V: TRBV4-1
J: TRBJ2-7
size: -
CDR3: CASSQVARGFGYEQYF
DNA: TGCGCCAGCAGCCAAGTGGCGAGGGGGTTTGGCTACGAGCAGTACTTC

D: -
V: TRBV7-8
J: TRBJ2-5
size: -
CDR3: CASSLTLDRETQYF
DNA: TGTGCCAGCAGCTTGACCCTTGATAGGGAGACCCAGTACTTC

D: -
V: TRBV5-1
J: TRBJ2-2
size: -
CDR3: CASSFSQGRTGELFF
DNA: TGCGCCAGCAGCTTCTCGCAGGGGAGGACCGGGGAGCTGTTTTTT